Presented here are 23 T cell receptor beta chains from one specimen sequenced in a study of T cells in Graves' hyperthyroidism and ophthalmopathy. It was RNA transcripts that yielded the amplified TCR beta CDR3 regions. TCR CDR3 regions were first amplified by RT-PCR with HTBI primers. Each CDR3 protein is one row after TCRdb ran MiXCR on the multiplex PCR reads. The repertoire includes roughly 380,000 distinct CDR3 sequences, approximately 13% of them detected once, and about 4.9% sits in the top ten. Sequencing was carried out using blood. The receptors here all came from a woman aged 18-35 years with Graves' hyperthyroidism.

CDR3 residues: CASSLGGGGSSYEQYF. CDR3 bases: TGTGCCAGCAGCTTGGGTGGGGGAGGATCGTCCTACGAGCAGTACTTC. This rearrangement joins TRBV5-4 to TRBJ2-7; the D gene is possibly TRBD2 (6 bases). V shed 0 bases and J shed 1 base, with 14 bases lying between them. Germline V CDR1 and CDR2: SGHNT, YYREEE (reference sequence). CDR3 length: 16 residues.

The CDR3 DNA sequence: TGTGCCAGCAGTGAGTTTTCCGGGGGAGGAAATTCACCCCTCCACTTT. As protein: CASSEFSGGGNSPLHF. V and J are TRBV6-1 and TRBJ1-6; possibly TRBD1 for D (5 bases). V lost 3 bases and J 7 bases, leaving 16 bases between the germline ends. Germline loops: CDR1 MNHNS, CDR2 SASEGT. The CDR3 loop spans 16 amino acids.

This clonotype was counted many times. The gene calls are TRBV5-1 and TRBJ2-7; 10 bases line up with TRBD2. The germline V gene has CDR1 SGHRS and CDR2 YFSETQ. The CDR3 is 17 residues long. After removal of 1 base from V and 4 bases from J, the junction contained 11 bases not matched to a gene. The CDR3 DNA reads as TGCGCCAGCAGCTTGCTCCTTTCCGGGACTAGCGTTTACGAGCAGTACTTC. Translated: CASSLLLSGTSVYEQYF.

This clonotype has a count of ten or more. The genes are TRBV12-3 or TRBV12-4 and TRBJ2-1; 9 nucleotides line up with TRBD1. The J segment lost 5 bases and the V segment lost 5 bases, leaving 7 bases of the junction unmatched. The CDR3 consists of 15 residues. CDR3 region: CASSLGQGPHNEQFF. CDR3 in DNA: TGTGCCAGCAGTCTGGGACAGGGCCCCCACAATGAGCAGTTCTTC.

Only a few counts were recorded for this clonotype. V usage is TRBV4-1 and J usage is TRBJ1-1; 9 bases align to TRBD1. The CDR3 spans 15 residues. Trimming removed 2 bases from V and 3 bases from J; junction bases left unmatched: 4. Germline V gene data show CDR1 as MGHRA and CDR2 as YSYEKL. The CDR3: CASSQLDRGYTEAFF. The CDR3 DNA sequence: TGCGCCAGCAGCCAATTGGACAGGGGCTACACTGAAGCTTTCTTT.

This clonotype was detected ten times or more. This chain uses TRBV6-1 with TRBJ1-2; D remains unclear. The CDR3 has 16 amino acids. The germline gives CDR1 MNHNS, CDR2 SASEGT. With 4 bases removed from V and 4 bases from J, the gap between germline ends came to 19 bases. CDR3 protein: CASSAEASRTSYGYTF. The CDR3 DNA reads as TGTGCCAGCAGTGCGGAGGCGTCCCGGACTTCCTATGGCTACACCTTC.

This clonotype was observed at least ten times. J is TRBJ2-7 and V is TRBV28; D not certain. The length of the CDR3 is 13 residues. V lost 3 bases to trimming and J lost 2 bases, with 8 bases between them. Germline V gene data show CDR1 as MDHEN and CDR2 as SYDVKM. The CDR3 DNA sequence: TGTGCCAGCAGTTTCAAGCTTACCTACGAGCAGTACTTC. Protein product: CASSFKLTYEQYF.

A few counts support this clonotype. The chain recombines TRBV15 with TRBJ2-1; the match to TRBD1 covers 12 bases. Germline V gene sequence: CDR1 LNHNV, CDR2 YYDKDF (reference sequence). Unmatched junction bases numbered 4, after V lost 1 base and J lost 9 bases. The CDR3 runs 15 residues. The CDR3 DNA is TGTGCCACCAGCAGAGTGGGACAGGGGGCACCTGAGCAGTTCTTC. This codes for CATSRVGQGAPEQFF.

The genes are TRBV6-5 and TRBJ1-5; 7 bases are a match to TRBD1. The V segment lost 3 bases and the J segment 6 bases; nucleotides outside the gene matches: 5. The CDR3 loop spans 14 amino acids. Germline values: CDR1 MNHEY, CDR2 SVGAGI. The CDR3 DNA reads as TGTGCCAGCAGTTATACAGGGGAGGCTCAGCCCCAGCATTTT. Protein: CASSYTGEAQPQHF.

The V call is TRBV12-3 or TRBV12-4, the J call TRBJ2-7; D unclear. Trimming cost V 4 bases and J 0 bases, with 16 bases left between them. The CDR3 loop spans 16 amino acids. The CDR3 region is CASSSSLGPTSYEQYF. CDR3 sequence (DNA): TGTGCCAGCAGTTCGTCCTTAGGTCCCACCTCCTACGAGCAGTACTTC.

This clonotype was counted at least ten times. J is TRBJ2-7 and V is TRBV6-1; 8 positions match TRBD2. The germline gives CDR1 MNHNS, CDR2 SASEGT. The CDR3 runs 15 residues. V lost 5 bases, J lost 1 base, and 7 bases stayed unmatched. The DNA for the CDR3 is TGTGCCAGCAGTTACGGGGGGGCAGCTTCCTACGAGCAGTACTTC. Translated: CASSYGGAASYEQYF.

This clonotype was seen repeatedly, ten times or more. This rearrangement joins TRBV6-2 or TRBV6-3 to TRBJ2-4; D call uncertain. Trimming pared 11 bases from V and 7 bases from J, leaving 21 bases between. The germline V gene has CDR1 MNHEY and CDR2 SVGEGT. CDR3 length equals 14 residues. The CDR3 DNA sequence: TGTGCCGCCAGTAGGGAACCTACTGGGAACATTCAGTACTTC. This encodes CAASREPTGNIQYF.

This clonotype showed up many times. The chain links TRBV13 to TRBJ1-2; D remains unclear. The CDR3 is 12 amino acids. Trimming removed 0 bases at V and 6 bases at J, with 5 bases between. Germline lookup yields CDR1 PRHDT and CDR2 FYEKMQ (reference sequence). The CDR3 DNA sequence: TGTGCCAGCAGCTTAGGACGGAATGGCTACACCTTC. Protein: CASSLGRNGYTF.

The table lists this clonotype with many counts. The chain employs TRBV30 and TRBJ1-5; tentatively, D is TRBD1 (5 bases). Trimming removed 1 base from V and 4 bases from J, with 23 bases in between. The CDR3 runs 18 residues. Germline V gene lookup returns CDR1 GTSNPN and CDR2 SVGIG (reference sequence). CDR3: CAWSARRPISGENQPQHF. DNA of the CDR3: TGTGCCTGGAGTGCACGACGACCGATATCGGGGGAGAATCAGCCCCAGCATTTT.

The table lists this clonotype with a few counts. The junction and the germline gene differ at one end; a read error may be behind it. The chain has TRBV6-2 or TRBV6-3 and TRBJ2-1; 13 nucleotides align to TRBD2. The length of the CDR3 is 15 residues. Germline V gene data show CDR1 as MNHEY and CDR2 as SVGEGT. As DNA, the CDR3 is TGTGTCAGCAGCACCGGGACTAGCGGGGCCGATGAGCAGTTCTTC. Translation: CVSSTGTSGADEQFF.

This clonotype was counted ten times or more. V gene TRBV28 combines with J gene TRBJ2-1; D unresolved. From germline, CDR1 is MDHEN and CDR2 SYDVKM. The length of the CDR3 is 14 residues. The germline V and J ends were trimmed by 5 bases and 2 bases, with 10 bases remaining between them. CDR3 DNA sequence: TGTGCCAGCAGTCCCCCGGCTGCCTACAATGAGCAGTTCTTC. Translated: CASSPPAAYNEQFF.

This clonotype was seen ten or more times. J is TRBJ1-2 and V is TRBV20-1; TRBD1 aligns across 8 bases. The germline gives CDR1 DFQATT, CDR2 SNEGSKA (reference sequence). With 4 bases clipped from V and 7 bases from J, the junction kept 5 bases outside the gene matches. The CDR3 loop spans 12 amino acids. The CDR3 bases are TGCAGTGCTACGGGACAGGCTTTTGGCTACACCTTC. It translates to CSATGQAFGYTF.

The genes are TRBV9 and TRBJ2-7; 7 bases fit TRBD2. The length of the CDR3 is 14 residues. Trimming cost V 5 bases and J 4 bases; bases outside gene matches: 9. Per germline, CDR1 SGDLS and CDR2 YYNGEE. Here the CDR3 DNA reads TGTGCCAGCAGTCCCCAGGGAGGGTTATACGAGCAGTACTTC. Its translation is CASSPQGGLYEQYF.

This clonotype was recorded at least ten times. The chain is built from TRBV5-1 and TRBJ2-2; D possibly corresponds to TRBD1 (6 bases). Germline V gene sequence: CDR1 SGHRS, CDR2 YFSETQ. CDR3 size: 15 residues. Trimming removed 4 bases from V and 2 bases from J, with 12 bases in between. In DNA form, the CDR3 reads TGCGCCAGCAGCGCCATGACAGGAAACACCGGGGAGCTGTTTTTT. Translated, it gives CASSAMTGNTGELFF.

This clonotype showed up just a few times. Compared with germline, one end of the junction differs, possibly owing to a read error. This rearrangement joins TRBV6-1 to TRBJ2-6, with 9 bases identical to TRBD2. The CDR3 has 17 residues. Germline V CDR1 and CDR2: MNHNS, SASEGT. The CDR3 is CASSRTSVSSGASVLTF. CDR3 nucleotides: TGTGCCAGCAGTCGGACTAGCGTTTCGTCTGGGGCCAGCGTCCTGACTTTC.

This clonotype was seen a handful of times. The rearrangement joins TRBV20-1 to TRBJ1-5; a weak D match, TRBD1 (6 bases). CDR1 is DFQATT and CDR2 is SNEGSKA in the germline V gene (reference sequence). V was cut by 0 bases and J by 0 bases, with 12 bases left in between. This CDR3 has 16 amino acids. The CDR3 bases are TGCAGTGCTAGAGAAAAGACAGGATATAGCAATCAGCCCCAGCATTTT. It yields the protein CSAREKTGYSNQPQHF.

V is TRBV6-1 and J is TRBJ2-2; D may be TRBD2 (5 bases). The ends were cut back, 3 bases at V and 7 bases at J, with 12 bases in the middle. The CDR3 contains 14 residues. The V gene's germline CDR1 is MNHNS and CDR2 SASEGT. The CDR3 nucleotides are TGTGCCAGCAGTGATTGGGCTAGCAGCGGGGAGCTGTTTTTT. Its protein product is CASSDWASSGELFF.

This chain connects TRBV15 to TRBJ1-2; 8 positions agree with TRBD1. The CDR3 consists of 16 residues. V lost 2 bases and J lost 7; bases outside the gene matches: 12. Germline V gene data show CDR1 as LNHNV and CDR2 as YYDKDF (reference sequence). CDR3 nucleotide sequence: TGTGCCACCAGCAGAAATAACGTGGACAGGGTGGGTGGCTACACCTTC. Translation: CATSRNNVDRVGGYTF.